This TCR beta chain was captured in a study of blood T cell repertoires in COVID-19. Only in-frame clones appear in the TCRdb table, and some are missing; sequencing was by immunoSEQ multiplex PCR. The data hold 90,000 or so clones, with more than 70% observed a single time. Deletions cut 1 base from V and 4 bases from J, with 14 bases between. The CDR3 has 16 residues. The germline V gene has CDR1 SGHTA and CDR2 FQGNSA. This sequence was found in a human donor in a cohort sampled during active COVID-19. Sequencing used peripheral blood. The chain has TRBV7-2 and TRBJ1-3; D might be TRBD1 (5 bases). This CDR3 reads CASSLGVRASGNTIYF. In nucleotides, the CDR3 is TGTGCCAGCAGCTTAGGAGTCAGGGCGTCGGGAAACACCATATATTTT.